Presented here are 25 T cell receptor beta chains from one specimen sequenced in a study of T cell responses to AZD1222 COVID-19 vaccine. Measured with immunoSEQ multiplex PCR; TCRdb has only the in-frame clones, and not every one. The sample yields about 170,000 clones, 87% seen once. The sequenced sample was peripheral blood, obtained 28 days after the second AZD1222 dose. The origin of the receptors is an adult who received the AZD1222 COVID-19 vaccine.

The V call is TRBV6-6, the J call TRBJ2-1; 11 bases agree with TRBD1. Trimming removed 5 bases from V and 5 bases from J; junction bases left unmatched: 8. CDR3 length: 16 amino acids. Germline loops: CDR1 MNHNY, CDR2 SVGAGI (reference sequence). The CDR3 bases are TGTGCCAGCAGTCGACCCGGGACAGGGGGAAACAATGAGCAGTTCTTC. Its protein product is CASSRPGTGGNNEQFF.

The chain recombines TRBV6-5 with TRBJ2-5; 9 nucleotides line up with TRBD2. With 4 bases clipped from V and 5 bases from J, the junction kept 8 bases outside the gene matches. The CDR3 covers 15 residues. In germline, CDR1 is MNHEY, CDR2 SVGAGI. CDR3 nucleotide sequence: TGTGCCAGCAGTTTGAGCGGGGGGAGTCAGGAGACCCAGTACTTC. Translated, it gives CASSLSGGSQETQYF.

The rearrangement uses TRBV10-2 and TRBJ2-1; 8 bases agree with TRBD2. The trim removed 6 bases at V and 12 bases at J, leaving 16 bases unmatched. The CDR3 is 15 residues long. The germline V gene has CDR1 WSHSY and CDR2 SAAADI. CDR3 sequence: CASSGGVAGITRQFF. As DNA, the CDR3 is TGCGCCAGCAGCGGGGGGGTAGCGGGGATTACTAGGCAGTTCTTC.

The V call is TRBV10-3, the J call TRBJ2-7; TRBD2 matches 8 bases. CDR1 and CDR2 (germline): ENHRY, SYGVKD. The CDR3 consists of 14 residues. Trimming removed 5 bases from V and 2 bases from J; junction bases left unmatched: 5. CDR3 coding DNA: TGTGCCATCAGTATCGGGGGGGGCACCTACGAGCAGTACTTC. This encodes CAISIGGGTYEQYF.

J is TRBJ1-3 and V is TRBV5-1, with D perhaps TRBD1 (5 bases). This CDR3 has 15 amino acids. The germline CDR1 and CDR2 sequences are SGHRS and YFSETQ. V shed 0 bases and J shed 2 bases, with 9 bases lying between them. The CDR3 DNA follows: TGCGCCAGCAGCTTGGGAGGGGCGCCTGGAAACACCATATATTTT. Its protein product is CASSLGGAPGNTIYF.

The chain has TRBV5-1 and TRBJ1-1; D remains ambiguous. The CDR3 covers 12 residues. Germline loops: CDR1 SGHRS, CDR2 YFSETQ. V was shortened by 4 bases and J by 5 bases, with 9 bases between the two germline ends. CDR3 sequence: CASSPSGTEAFF. CDR3 coding DNA: TGCGCCAGCAGCCCCAGCGGTACTGAAGCTTTCTTT.

The CDR3 DNA is TGTGCCAGCAGCGCCGGGACAGGGACCTCACCCCTCCACTTT. This gives the protein CASSAGTGTSPLHF. This chain uses TRBV5-6 with TRBJ1-6, with TRBD1 identical over 9 bases. Germline lookup yields CDR1 SGHDT and CDR2 YYEEEE. CDR3 length equals 14 residues. Trimming cost V 4 bases and J 10 bases; bases outside gene matches: 6.

This chain links TRBV13 with TRBJ2-7; no reliable D call. Trimming took 5 bases from V and 0 from J, leaving 8 bases between them. CDR1 and CDR2 (germline): PRHDT, FYEKMQ (reference sequence). This CDR3 spans 13 amino acids. The CDR3: CASSPAFSYEQYF. CDR3 sequence (DNA): TGTGCCAGCAGCCCTGCCTTCTCCTACGAGCAGTACTTC.

This clone was seen only once. V and J are TRBV15 and TRBJ1-5; the D is unclear. This CDR3 is built from 14 residues. V lost 5 bases, J lost 4 bases, and 12 bases lay in between. Germline V lookup: CDR1 LNHNV, CDR2 YYDKDF (reference sequence). The CDR3 bases are TGTGCCACCAGCGGTCAGAACCTTAATCAGCCCCAGCATTTT. Its protein product is CATSGQNLNQPQHF.

The chain has TRBV21-1 and TRBJ2-3; TRBD2 was called by the table and not checked on the DNA. TRBV21-1 is described as a pseudogene. The CDR3 sequence is 18 residues long. The CDR3 bases are TGTGCCAGCGCCTTGGGTAGCGGGGGTCGTGGAGGCACAGATACGCAGTATTTT. It yields the protein CASALGSGGRGGTDTQYF.

Turning to this clone: Other DNA sequences from this sample encode an identical CDR3 as well. This chain joins TRBV3-1 (or the pseudogene TRBV3-2) and TRBJ2-5; D is ambiguous. This CDR3 is built from 13 residues. V was pared by 3 bases and J by 2 bases, with 7 bases between. Germline lookup yields CDR1 LGHDT and CDR2 YNNKEL (reference sequence). CDR3 residues: CASSQENQETQYF. In DNA form, the CDR3 reads TGTGCCAGCAGCCAGGAGAATCAAGAGACCCAGTACTTC.

Details on this clone: Within the sample, other DNA sequences also encode this same CDR3. The chain uses TRBV6-5 and TRBJ1-5, with D unclear. Trimming left V 2 bases short and J 2 bases short, with 4 bases between. The CDR3 sequence is 13 residues long. Per the germline V gene, CDR1 is MNHEY and CDR2 is SVGAGI. The CDR3 bases are TGTGCCAGCAGTTACGGGGGCAATCAGCCCCAGCATTTT. It encodes CASSYGGNQPQHF.

The chain combines TRBV5-1 with TRBJ1-1; unclear D gene. Germline V lookup: CDR1 SGHRS, CDR2 YFSETQ. This CDR3 has 13 amino acids. Trimming cost V 4 bases and J 3 bases, with 10 bases left between them. CDR3 sequence: CASSPSQHTEAFF. CDR3 sequence (DNA): TGCGCCAGCAGCCCCTCCCAGCACACTGAAGCTTTCTTT. Full variable domain (remainder filled in from reference TRBV5-1 and TRBJ1-1): KAGVTQTPRYLIKTRGQQVTLSCSPISGHRSVSWYQQTPGQGLQFLFEYFSETQRNKGNFPGRFSGRQFSNSRSEMNVSTLELGDSALYLCASSPSQHTEAFFGQGTRLTVV.

The CDR3 DNA sequence: TGCGCCAGCAGCCAATGGGCAGGGGGCGCGGGGAACACTGAAGCTTTCTTT. Its translation is CASSQWAGGAGNTEAFF. The chain uses TRBV4-1 and TRBJ1-1, with 8 bases that match TRBD1. CDR1 is MGHRA and CDR2 is YSYEKL in the germline V gene. This CDR3 has 17 residues. Trimming took 2 bases from V and 1 from J; bases not matched to a gene: 9.

This chain links TRBV10-3 with TRBJ1-3; D not certain. The CDR3 has 11 amino acids. The germline V gene encodes CDR1 ENHRY and CDR2 SYGVKD. V shed 7 bases and J shed 3 bases, with 4 bases lying between them. CDR3 region: CAITDGNTIYF. The CDR3, as DNA: TGTGCCATCACGGATGGAAACACCATATATTTT.

The chain carries TRBV19 and TRBJ1-1; tentatively, D is TRBD1 (5 bases). Germline CDR1 and CDR2: LNHDA and SQIVND (reference sequence). The CDR3 extends over 13 amino acids. The germline V and J ends were trimmed by 7 bases and 0 bases, with 9 bases remaining between them. For the CDR3, the DNA is TGTGCCAGTAAGGTGGGGGTGAACACTGAAGCTTTCTTT. Protein product: CASKVGVNTEAFF.

The chain employs TRBV6-6 and TRBJ2-5, with D unresolved. V lost 0 bases to trimming and J lost 5 bases, with 4 bases between them. Germline V gene data show CDR1 as MNHNY and CDR2 as SVGAGI (reference sequence). CDR3 length: 12 amino acids. Here the CDR3 reads CASSYSRETQYF. CDR3 nucleotides: TGTGCCAGCAGTTACTCGCGGGAGACCCAGTACTTC.

This clone was seen once. The chain joins TRBV10-3 to TRBJ2-7; the D gene is possibly TRBD2 (6 bases). Germline V gives CDR1 ENHRY, CDR2 SYGVKD. The V end lost 0 bases, the J end lost 0 bases, and 9 bases lay between the germline ends. This CDR3 is built from 15 residues. CDR3 sequence: CAISESAGGSYEQYF. The DNA for the CDR3 is TGTGCCATCAGTGAGTCAGCGGGTGGCTCCTACGAGCAGTACTTC.

V and J are TRBV25-1 and TRBJ2-5; 9 nucleotides agree with TRBD2. In germline, CDR1 is MGHDK, CDR2 SYGVNS. Trimming cost V 8 bases and J 4 bases; bases outside gene matches: 8. This CDR3 is built from 14 residues. CDR3 residues: CASSARTSVETQYF. The DNA for the CDR3 is TGTGCCAGCTCCGCAAGGACTAGCGTAGAGACCCAGTACTTC.

This chain joins TRBV27 and TRBJ1-2; D is possibly TRBD1 (5 bases). This CDR3 has 13 residues. V was cut by 2 bases and J by 7 bases, with 11 bases left in between. Germline V gene sequence: CDR1 MNHEY, CDR2 SMNVEV (reference sequence). CDR3 coding DNA: TGTGCCAGCAGTTTACGCAGGGCTAGTGGCTACACCTTC. Residues: CASSLRRASGYTF.

The V and J genes are TRBV19 and TRBJ1-6; 8 positions match TRBD1. The CDR3 loop spans 14 amino acids. Looked up from germline, CDR1 is LNHDA and CDR2 is SQIVND (reference sequence). With 10 bases clipped from V and 6 bases from J, the junction kept 8 bases outside the gene matches. The CDR3 DNA reads as TGTGCCATTAAGGACAGGGACTTTAATTCACCCCTCCACTTT. It codes for CAIKDRDFNSPLHF.

The chain joins TRBV5-6 to TRBJ1-2; D is possibly TRBD1 (6 bases). The CDR3 has 15 residues. V dropped 0 bases and J dropped 0 bases, with 9 bases sitting between them. CDR1 and CDR2 from the germline V gene are SGHDT and YYEEEE. CDR3 sequence: CASSLGTETNYGYTF. The CDR3 DNA reads as TGTGCCAGCAGCTTGGGGACAGAAACTAACTATGGCTACACCTTC.

The chain carries TRBV7-9 and TRBJ1-4; 8 bases are a match to TRBD1. Germline assignment: CDR1 SEHNR and CDR2 FQNEAQ (reference sequence). This CDR3 is built from 14 residues. Trimming at V came to 5 bases and at J to 7 bases, leaving 6 bases not matched to a gene. The CDR3 sequence is CASSDRGWGEKLFF. The CDR3, as DNA: TGTGCCAGCAGCGACAGGGGTTGGGGTGAAAAACTGTTTTTT.

The table lists this clone with a few counts. The CDR3 here is CASSLDAGNYGYTF. In DNA, the CDR3 is TGCGCCAGCAGCTTGGATGCAGGGAACTATGGCTACACCTTC. This chain joins TRBV5-1 and TRBJ1-2; maybe TRBD1 (5 bases). Germline V gene lookup returns CDR1 SGHRS and CDR2 YFSETQ. V was clipped by 0 bases and J by 2 bases, with 8 bases between them. CDR3 length: 14 residues.

The chain uses TRBV12-5 and TRBJ2-3, with 8 bases matching TRBD2. CDR3 length equals 10 residues. Trimming removed 11 bases from V and 6 bases from J; junction bases left unmatched: 1. Per germline, CDR1 LGHNT and CDR2 FRNRAP. For the CDR3, the DNA is TGTGCTTCGGGAGGGGATACGCAGTATTTT. It encodes CASGGDTQYF.